This T cell receptor (beta chain) derives from a study of T cells in localized non-small cell lung cancer. CDR1 KGHSH and CDR2 LQKENI come from the germline V gene. The CDR3 has 17 residues. The V gene end was trimmed by 6 bases and the J gene end by 5 bases; junction bases not matched to a gene: 13. Worth noting for this clone: The antigen remains unidentified.

Clones were read by immunoSEQ multiplex PCR, and TCRdb kept only the in-frame ones, dropping some. This sample has 20,000 to 30,000 clones, with around 86% found just once. Regarding the study as a whole: Paired adjacent lung recovered a median approximately 57 of the top 100 tumor clones. Adjacent uninvolved lung tissue had the highest T cell clonality, exceeding tumor. The tumor had only one region sequenced, so heterogeneity remains possible. Longer overall survival was linked to higher blood T cell density.

This sequence joins TRBV18 and TRBJ2-5, with 12 bases identical to TRBD2. This TCR was recovered from a male donor aged 60 or over with stage II squamous cell lung carcinoma. Specimen: peripheral blood, collected before any cancer treatment. The CDR3 loop reads CASSLGLAGSPRETQYF. CDR3 in DNA: TGTGCCAGCTCTCTCGGACTAGCGGGATCACCGAGGGAGACCCAGTACTTC.